One sample yielded the 27 T cell receptor beta chains listed below, sequenced in a study of blood T cell repertoires in COVID-19. Libraries were prepared by immunoSEQ multiplex PCR; TCRdb keeps only in-frame clonotypes and omits some of them. In the table there are 30,000 to 40,000 clones, 85% to 90% of which are singletons. The sample consisted of peripheral blood. These receptors all stem from a man between 65 and 85 years old with active COVID-19.

The chain carries TRBV4-2 and TRBJ2-5; no definite D call. V shed 1 base and J shed 5 bases, with 8 bases lying between them. This CDR3 contains 13 residues. Per the germline V gene, CDR1 is LGHNA and CDR2 is YNFKEQ. The chain's CDR3 is CASSQAPHETQYF. The CDR3 region has the DNA TGTGCCAGCAGCCAAGCCCCCCATGAGACCCAGTACTTC.

The V and J genes are TRBV5-6 and TRBJ2-7, with 8 bases aligning to TRBD1. Germline CDR1 is SGHDT and CDR2 is YYEEEE. This CDR3 is built from 14 residues. The V and J ends lost 4 bases and 1 base, in that order; junction bases with no gene match: 4. The CDR3: CASSRGQGSYEQYF. Written as DNA, the CDR3 is TGTGCCAGCAGCCGAGGACAGGGTTCCTACGAGCAGTACTTC.

The chain combines TRBV9 with TRBJ1-5; no reliable D call. Trimming shortened V by 4 bases and J by 6 bases, and 17 bases separated the two germline ends. From germline, CDR1 is SGDLS and CDR2 YYNGEE. The CDR3 is made up of 15 amino acids. The CDR3 DNA follows: TGTGCCAGCAGCTCGCCCATTCGGGGTGTTCAGCCCCAGCATTTT. The encoded protein is CASSSPIRGVQPQHF.

This clone was detected only a few times. The rearrangement uses TRBV7-8 and TRBJ2-3, with 8 bases lining up with TRBD2. The J segment lost 8 bases and the V segment lost 0 bases, leaving 13 bases of the junction unmatched. This CDR3 has 17 amino acids. Per the germline V gene, CDR1 is SGHVS and CDR2 is FQNEAQ. The CDR3 DNA is TGTGCCAGCAGCTTAGCGCCAGCGGGAGTTGGGGGAGGTACGCAGTATTTT. This encodes CASSLAPAGVGGGTQYF.

The gene calls are TRBV27 and TRBJ2-7; 7 nucleotides match TRBD2. The CDR3 loop spans 16 amino acids. V was pared by 2 bases and J by 0 bases, with 7 bases of the junction left unmatched. CDR1 MNHEY and CDR2 SMNVEV come from the germline V gene (reference sequence). The CDR3 loop reads CASSLMGGGISYEQYF. In DNA, the CDR3 is TGTGCCAGCAGTTTAATGGGGGGAGGGATCTCCTACGAGCAGTACTTC.

The chain employs TRBV28 and TRBJ2-7; D not resolved. V gave up 7 bases and J gave up 6 bases, with 13 bases separating them. CDR3 length: 12 amino acids. Germline CDR1 and CDR2: MDHEN and SYDVKM. The CDR3 reads CASTPRGVEQYF. DNA of the CDR3: TGTGCCAGCACCCCTCGCGGAGTCGAGCAGTACTTC.

CDR3 DNA sequence: TGCGCCAGCAGCCAAGCGCGGGGACAGGGTCACGAAAAACTGTTTTTT. This codes for CASSQARGQGHEKLFF. This chain connects TRBV4-3 to TRBJ1-4; 9 bases line up with TRBD1. J lost 8 bases, V lost 1 base, and 8 bases had no gene match. In germline, CDR1 is LGHNA, CDR2 YSLEER. The CDR3 sequence is 16 residues long.

The chain uses TRBV14 and TRBJ1-2; D is unresolved. The CDR3 sequence is 14 residues long. CDR1 and CDR2 (germline): SGHDN, FVKESK. V lost 4 bases to trimming and J lost 4 bases, with 13 bases between them. The CDR3 here is CASSPQTQAYGYTF. For the CDR3, the DNA is TGTGCCAGCAGCCCTCAAACTCAGGCCTATGGCTACACCTTC.

This chain joins TRBV7-9 and TRBJ2-3; D not certain. Trimming removed 2 bases at V and 4 bases at J, with 16 bases between. There are 16 residues in the CDR3. Germline loops: CDR1 SEHNR, CDR2 FQNEAQ (reference sequence). The CDR3 sequence: CASSLLVTPVADTQYF. The DNA for the CDR3 is TGTGCCAGCAGCTTACTCGTAACCCCGGTTGCAGATACGCAGTATTTT.

V and J are TRBV13 and TRBJ2-5, with D possibly TRBD2 on 7 matching bases. Germline assignment: CDR1 PRHDT and CDR2 FYEKMQ (reference sequence). Trimming took off 1 base at V and 5 bases at J, with 14 bases between the two ends. The CDR3 loop spans 15 amino acids. The CDR3 loop reads CASSLARGRGETQYF. The CDR3 nucleotides are TGTGCCAGCAGCTTAGCCCGGGGGCGGGGGGAGACCCAGTACTTC.

This clone has only one observation. The V and J genes are TRBV6-5 and TRBJ2-1; TRBD2 aligns across 13 bases. The J segment lost 9 bases and the V segment lost 4 bases, leaving 6 bases of the junction unmatched. Germline V gene lookup returns CDR1 MNHEY and CDR2 SVGAGI. The CDR3 length is 15 residues. The CDR3 loop is CASSLLAGGQSEQFF. DNA of the CDR3: TGTGCCAGCAGTTTACTAGCGGGAGGGCAGAGTGAGCAGTTCTTC.

This sequence joins TRBV9 and TRBJ2-1, with 7 bases that match TRBD1. After removal of 0 bases from V and 9 bases from J, the junction contained 9 bases not matched to a gene. CDR3 length equals 15 residues. CDR1 and CDR2 (germline): SGDLS, YYNGEE. The CDR3 here is CASSVVGGHWSEQFF. CDR3 DNA: TGTGCCAGCAGCGTAGTAGGGGGCCATTGGAGTGAGCAGTTCTTC. The full variable domain, with the rest looked up from reference TRBV9 and TRBJ2-1, is DSGVTQTPKHLITATGQRVTLRCSPRSGDLSVYWYQQSLDQGLQFLIQYYNGEERAKGNILERFSAQQFPDLHSELNLSSLELGDSALYFCASSVVGGHWSEQFFGPGTRLTVL.

The rearrangement links TRBV6-2 or TRBV6-3 to TRBJ2-5, with 7 bases identical to TRBD2. The germline CDR1 and CDR2 sequences are MNHEY and SVGEGT. CDR3 length: 13 residues. V lost 6 bases to trimming and J lost 9 bases; unmatched junction nucleotides: 10. This CDR3 reads CASSTPAGTSQYF. The CDR3 coding sequence is TGTGCCAGCAGCACCCCAGCGGGAACGTCCCAGTACTTC.

The chain has TRBV18 and TRBJ1-4, with 8 bases matching TRBD1. The CDR3 contains 17 residues. Germline CDR1 reads KGHSH; CDR2 reads LQKENI. The J segment lost 0 bases and the V segment lost 5 bases, leaving 8 bases of the junction unmatched. The CDR3 protein is CASSTGTGRATNEKLFF. The CDR3 bases are TGTGCCAGCTCAACCGGGACAGGCCGTGCAACTAATGAAAAACTGTTTTTT.

This chain uses TRBV2 with TRBJ2-2, with a possible D match to TRBD2 (5 bases). Trimming shortened V by 0 bases and J by 4 bases, and 15 bases separated the two germline ends. The CDR3 has 17 residues. Germline-derived CDR1 and CDR2 are SNHLY and FYNNEI. This CDR3 is CASSEARISDGTGELFF. In DNA form, the CDR3 reads TGTGCCAGCAGTGAAGCGCGTATTAGCGATGGCACCGGGGAGCTGTTTTTT. The entire variable domain, with the rest obtained from reference TRBV2 and TRBJ2-2, is as follows: EPEVTQTPSHQVTQMGQEVILRCVPISNHLYFYWYRQILGQKVEFLVSFYNNEISEKSEIFDDQFSVERPDGSNFTLKIRSTKLEDSAMYFCASSEARISDGTGELFFGEGSRLTVL.

This chain uses TRBV5-1 with TRBJ2-7; maybe TRBD1 (5 bases). The germline CDR1 and CDR2 sequences are SGHRS and YFSETQ. Trimming removed 0 bases from V and 8 bases from J, with 9 bases in between. CDR3 length: 12 amino acids. CDR3 coding DNA: TGCGCCAGCAGCTTGGTGGGGCTACAGCAGTACTTC. Its protein is CASSLVGLQQYF.

This clone was recorded only once. This chain links TRBV7-2 with TRBJ2-2, with TRBD2 matching 13 bases. The V and J ends lost 5 bases and 8 bases, in that order; junction bases with no gene match: 8. In germline, CDR1 is SGHTA, CDR2 FQGNSA. The CDR3 consists of 16 residues. This chain's CDR3 is CASSPGTSGTVGELFF. CDR3 nucleotides: TGTGCCAGCAGCCCAGGGACTAGCGGGACGGTAGGGGAGCTGTTTTTT.

V gene TRBV9 combines with J gene TRBJ2-1, with D possibly matching TRBD2 (5 bases). Germline CDR1 is SGDLS and CDR2 is YYNGEE. The CDR3 spans 14 residues. Trimming took off 4 bases at V and 14 bases at J, with 22 bases between the two ends. CDR3 residues: CASSPQPGLAEKFF. The CDR3 nucleotides are TGTGCCAGCAGCCCCCAACCCGGGCTAGCAGAGAAGTTCTTC.

The rearrangement links TRBV24-1 to TRBJ1-5, with D possibly matching TRBD1 (5 bases). The germline CDR1 and CDR2 sequences are KGHDR and SFDVKD. The V end was cut by 5 bases, the J end by 7 bases, with 14 bases between. This CDR3 is 14 amino acids long. The CDR3 loop reads CATSGSGEGQPQHF. As DNA, the CDR3 is TGTGCCACCAGTGGCAGCGGGGAGGGGCAGCCCCAGCATTTT.

This clone was seen only once. The CDR3 sequence: CASSTGATSSDTQYF. CDR3 sequence (DNA): TGCGCCAGCAGTACCGGGGCGACTAGTTCAGATACGCAGTATTTT. The chain employs TRBV10-1 and TRBJ2-3, with a weak D call TRBD2 (6 bases). This CDR3 has 15 residues. Germline loops: CDR1 WNHNN, CDR2 SYGVQD (reference sequence). V shed 5 bases and J shed 4 bases, with 16 bases lying between them.

The gene calls are TRBV7-2 and TRBJ2-2; the match to TRBD1 covers 8 bases. The CDR3 consists of 15 residues. The V gene end was trimmed by 7 bases and the J gene end by 7 bases; junction bases not matched to a gene: 11. Germline V gene lookup returns CDR1 SGHTA and CDR2 FQGNSA. CDR3 amino acids: CASKPGQVSRGELFF. The CDR3 DNA reads as TGTGCCAGCAAACCGGGACAGGTCTCGCGCGGGGAGCTGTTTTTT. Full variable domain (rest looked up from reference TRBV7-2 and TRBJ2-2): GAGVSQSPSNKVTEKGKDVELRCDPISGHTALYWYRQSLGQGLEFLIYFQGNSAPDKSGLPSDRFSAERTGGSVSTLTIQRTQQEDSAVYLCASKPGQVSRGELFFGEGSRLTVL.

The chain is built from TRBV15 and TRBJ2-7; 7 nucleotides agree with TRBD1. The CDR3 is 15 residues long. Germline CDR1 and CDR2: LNHNV and YYDKDF (reference sequence). J gave up 0 bases and V 4 bases, and 6 bases lay outside the gene matches. The CDR3 coding sequence is TGTGCCACCAGCAAAGGGGACAGAGTCTCCTACGAGCAGTACTTC. It is translated as CATSKGDRVSYEQYF.

The chain is built from TRBV27 and TRBJ2-7; D uncertain. V gave up 6 bases and J gave up 5 bases, with 8 bases separating them. This CDR3 contains 11 residues. Germline assignment: CDR1 MNHEY and CDR2 SMNVEV (reference sequence). The CDR3 DNA is TGTGCCAGCAGCCGACTGGACGAGCAGTACTTC. This sequence encodes CASSRLDEQYF.

The rearrangement links TRBV12-2 to TRBJ2-7; the table's D call of TRBD2 was not tested on the DNA. TRBV12-2 constitutes a pseudogene. The CDR3 loop spans 17 amino acids. CDR3 in amino acids: CASRAGLAGVGRYEQYF. CDR3 coding DNA: TGTGCAAGTCGCGCGGGACTAGCGGGAGTAGGAAGGTACGAGCAGTACTTC.

V is TRBV28 and J is TRBJ2-7; D remains unclear. V was shortened by 4 bases and J by 3 bases, with 10 bases between the two germline ends. This CDR3 has 13 residues. The V gene's germline CDR1 is MDHEN and CDR2 SYDVKM. CDR3 coding DNA: TGTGCCAGCAGTTCCCCTCAGGACTACGAGCAGTACTTC. Protein: CASSSPQDYEQYF.

This rearrangement joins TRBV20-1 to TRBJ1-5; 7 nucleotides align to TRBD1. From germline, CDR1 is DFQATT and CDR2 SNEGSKA (reference sequence). The CDR3 has 14 residues. V shed 3 bases and J 4 bases; nucleotides not matched to a gene: 6. The CDR3 region has the DNA TGCAGTGCTAGTGGTAGGGGGCGAAATCAGCCCCAGCATTTT. The encoded protein is CSASGRGRNQPQHF.

This chain joins TRBV5-1 and TRBJ2-3, with a weak D call TRBD2 (6 bases). Trimming removed 5 bases from V and 0 bases from J, with 13 bases in between. The CDR3 is made up of 15 amino acids. Germline-derived CDR1 and CDR2 are SGHRS and YFSETQ. The DNA for the CDR3 is TGCGCCAGCAGTCCGGGACTTTCTAGCACAGATACGCAGTATTTT. This sequence encodes CASSPGLSSTDTQYF.